The 29 T cell receptor beta chains below come from one sample, sequenced in a study of blood T cell repertoires in COVID-19. Profiled with immunoSEQ multiplex PCR; TCRdb holds only in-frame clones, not every one. The sample comprises around 110,000 clones, 70% to 85% of which are singletons, and 13% to 15% rests with the top ten. Sequenced input: peripheral blood. The receptors come from a woman aged 55-70 years with acute or convalescent COVID-19.

The rearrangement joins TRBV9 to TRBJ2-2; 10 bases are a match to TRBD2. Per the germline V gene, CDR1 is SGDLS and CDR2 is YYNGEE. This CDR3 has 16 residues. V lost 1 base and J lost 6; bases outside the gene matches: 6. This chain's CDR3 is CASSVSGRARAGELFF. CDR3 nucleotide sequence: TGTGCCAGCAGCGTAAGCGGGAGGGCCCGGGCCGGGGAGCTGTTTTTT. Variable domain in full (rest from reference TRBV9 and TRBJ2-2): DSGVTQTPKHLITATGQRVTLRCSPRSGDLSVYWYQQSLDQGLQFLIQYYNGEERAKGNILERFSAQQFPDLHSELNLSSLELGDSALYFCASSVSGRARAGELFFGEGSRLTVL.

J is TRBJ1-2 and V is TRBV3-1 (or the pseudogene TRBV3-2), with 7 bases lining up with TRBD1. With 3 bases clipped from V and 3 bases from J, the junction kept 4 bases outside the gene matches. The CDR3 extends over 14 amino acids. Germline CDR1 reads LGHDT; CDR2 reads YNNKEL (reference sequence). This CDR3 is CASSQRGQYYGYTF. CDR3 DNA sequence: TGTGCCAGCAGCCAGAGGGGACAGTACTATGGCTACACCTTC.

The chain uses TRBV15 and TRBJ1-1; D not certain. The CDR3 length is 14 residues. The germline V gene has CDR1 LNHNV and CDR2 YYDKDF (reference sequence). Trimming took 3 bases from V and 3 from J, leaving 11 bases between them. CDR3 protein: CATSSGDGYTEAFF. The CDR3 bases are TGTGCCACCAGCAGTGGTGACGGGTACACTGAAGCTTTCTTT.

The chain uses TRBV7-9 and TRBJ2-2, with 9 nucleotides matching TRBD1. The germline V gene has CDR1 SEHNR and CDR2 FQNEAQ (reference sequence). CDR3 length: 16 residues. The V gene end was trimmed by 5 bases and the J gene end by 5 bases; junction bases not matched to a gene: 9. DNA for the CDR3: TGTGCCAGCAGCATACCGGGACAGGGATCAACCGGGGAGCTGTTTTTT. Its translation is CASSIPGQGSTGELFF.

CDR3 residues: CASSFATSGETQYF. The CDR3, as DNA: TGTGCCAGCAGCTTTGCGACTAGCGGTGAGACCCAGTACTTC. V gene TRBV7-8 combines with J gene TRBJ2-5, with TRBD2 matching 9 bases. Trimming at V came to 3 bases and at J to 5 bases, leaving 4 bases not matched to a gene. Germline V CDR1 and CDR2: SGHVS, FQNEAQ. This CDR3 has 14 residues. Together with reference TRBV7-8 and TRBJ2-5, the CDR3 gives the full variable domain: GAGVSQSPRYKVAKRGQDVALRCDPISGHVSLFWYQQALGQGPEFLTYFQNEAQLDKSGLPSDRFFAERPEGSVSTLKIQRTQQEDSAVYLCASSFATSGETQYFGPGTRLLVL.

The count of this clone is one. J is TRBJ2-2 and V is TRBV2, with a tentative D call TRBD1 (6 bases). The V and J ends lost 1 base and 0 bases respectively, with 9 bases between them. In germline, CDR1 is SNHLY, CDR2 FYNNEI. The CDR3 covers 16 residues. For the CDR3, the DNA is TGTGCCAGCAGTGAAGATGAGGGGGCGAACACCGGGGAGCTGTTTTTT. Translating it yields CASSEDEGANTGELFF.

The chain recombines TRBV6-5 with TRBJ1-4, with 7 bases matching TRBD1. There are 15 residues in the CDR3. V was clipped by 5 bases and J by 1 base; unmatched bases: 4. Germline values: CDR1 MNHEY, CDR2 SVGAGI. CDR3 sequence (DNA): TGTGCCAGCAGTCGGGCAGGGGGAACTAATGAAAAACTGTTTTTT. Residues: CASSRAGGTNEKLFF.

The chain combines TRBV4-2 with TRBJ1-6, with 7 positions matching TRBD1. Trimming removed 6 bases from V and 9 bases from J; junction bases left unmatched: 8. Germline V gene sequence: CDR1 LGHNA, CDR2 YNFKEQ. The length of the CDR3 is 14 residues. The CDR3 DNA reads TGTGCCAGCAGACCGAGGGGGCAGAGTTCACCCCTCCACTTT. Protein sequence: CASRPRGQSSPLHF.

This clone was seen only once. The chain carries TRBV5-1 and TRBJ2-3; 10 bases match TRBD1. The germline V gene encodes CDR1 SGHRS and CDR2 YFSETQ. The CDR3 extends over 15 amino acids. The ends lost 4 bases at V and 3 bases at J; junction bases unmatched: 5. CDR3 amino acids: CASSTGQGTTDTQYF. The CDR3 DNA is TGCGCCAGCAGCACGGGACAGGGGACGACAGATACGCAGTATTTT.

This clone was counted at least ten times. J is TRBJ1-5 and V is TRBV19, with unresolved D. The V and J ends lost 3 bases and 7 bases respectively, with 13 bases between them. The CDR3 is 14 amino acids. The V gene's germline CDR1 is LNHDA and CDR2 SQIVND (reference sequence). This chain's CDR3 is CASSMSGIRQPQHF. The CDR3 nucleotides read TGTGCCAGTAGTATGTCGGGGATAAGGCAGCCCCAGCATTTT.

This clone was recorded once. The V and J genes are TRBV7-3 and TRBJ2-2, with TRBD1 identical over 9 bases. Germline CDR1 is SGHTA and CDR2 is FQGTGA. The CDR3 consists of 18 residues. The J segment lost 7 bases and the V segment lost 2 bases, leaving 14 bases of the junction unmatched. The CDR3 DNA reads as TGTGCCAGCAGCTTACTCGCACAGGGGGCGCCCCGGGTCGGGGAGCTGTTTTTT. This codes for CASSLLAQGAPRVGELFF.

This sequence joins TRBV5-4 and TRBJ1-2; TRBD1 aligns across 8 bases. CDR3 length: 13 residues. Germline V gives CDR1 SGHNT, CDR2 YYREEE (reference sequence). J was trimmed by 8 bases and V by 4 bases; bases with no gene match: 7. The CDR3 DNA sequence: TGTGCCAGCAGCCCGACAGGGGTCGGGGGCTACACCTTC. Its translation is CASSPTGVGGYTF.

The rearrangement uses TRBV4-1 and TRBJ2-7; TRBD2 matches 7 bases. The CDR3 runs to 16 residues. From germline, CDR1 is MGHRA and CDR2 YSYEKL. The V gene end was trimmed by 1 base and the J gene end by 0 bases; junction bases not matched to a gene: 6. DNA of the CDR3: TGCGCCAGCAGCCAAGGAACAGCGGGGAGCTCCTACGAGCAGTACTTC. Encoded protein: CASSQGTAGSSYEQYF.

The chain carries TRBV6-5 and TRBJ1-5; 7 bases match TRBD1. V shed 5 bases and J 5 bases; nucleotides not matched to a gene: 6. The CDR3 is 14 amino acids. Germline CDR1 and CDR2: MNHEY and SVGAGI. The CDR3 region has the DNA TGTGCCAGCAGTAAACAGGGGCGGGATCAGCCCCAGCATTTT. Its protein is CASSKQGRDQPQHF.

The CDR3 DNA reads TGCGCCAGCAGCCAAGACAGTTCCCGGGAGCTGTTTTTT. Translating gives CASSQDSSRELFF. This chain links TRBV4-1 with TRBJ2-2; unclear D gene. Trimming stripped 0 bases from V and 9 bases from J, with 8 bases between. The CDR3 has 13 residues. The germline V gene encodes CDR1 MGHRA and CDR2 YSYEKL.

This clone was detected a few times. The rearrangement joins TRBV27 to TRBJ1-4, with 7 bases identical to TRBD1. Per the germline V gene, CDR1 is MNHEY and CDR2 is SMNVEV (reference sequence). After removal of 7 bases from V and 4 bases from J, the junction contained 12 bases not matched to a gene. The CDR3 is made up of 16 amino acids. The chain's CDR3 is CASKRTGLLNNEKLFF. Written as DNA, the CDR3 is TGTGCCAGCAAGAGGACAGGACTCCTCAATAATGAAAAACTGTTTTTT.

The chain joins TRBV7-8 to TRBJ2-7; D is unclear. The CDR3 covers 14 residues. Deletions cut 5 bases from V and 2 bases from J, with 13 bases between. Looked up from germline, CDR1 is SGHVS and CDR2 is FQNEAQ. CDR3 protein: CASSLETPTYEQYF. CDR3 bases: TGTGCCAGCAGCCTAGAGACTCCGACCTACGAGCAGTACTTC.

Only one count was recorded for this clone. This chain connects TRBV9 to TRBJ1-2, with no clear D. The germline V gene has CDR1 SGDLS and CDR2 YYNGEE. V lost 4 bases and J lost 1, with 11 bases in between. This CDR3 spans 14 amino acids. As DNA, the CDR3 is TGTGCCAGCAGCCCGACGGGTCTTAACTATGGCTACACCTTC. Translating it yields CASSPTGLNYGYTF.

The chain couples TRBV27 to TRBJ2-3, with 11 bases fitting TRBD2. CDR3 length: 19 residues. The germline gives CDR1 MNHEY, CDR2 SMNVEV (reference sequence). The junction had 9 bases not matched to a gene; V was cut back by 0 bases and J by 1 base. In DNA, the CDR3 is TGTGCCAGCAGTTTATCGAATAGCGGGAGGGCGTGGGGCACAGATACGCAGTATTTT. This codes for CASSLSNSGRAWGTDTQYF.

This clone has a single count. The chain has TRBV19 and TRBJ2-7; D may be TRBD1 (5 bases). The ends were cut back, 3 bases at V and 7 bases at J, with 13 bases in the middle. CDR1 LNHDA and CDR2 SQIVND come from the germline V gene (reference sequence). The CDR3 has 13 residues. As DNA, the CDR3 is TGTGCCAGTAGTATTCAGGGTGGCTGGGAGCAGTACTTC. Translated: CASSIQGGWEQYF.

The genes are TRBV7-7 and TRBJ1-1; D possibly corresponds to TRBD1 (5 bases). The CDR3 covers 13 residues. Germline CDR1 and CDR2: SSHAT and FNYEAQ (reference sequence). Trimming stripped 5 bases from V and 5 bases from J, with 12 bases between. The CDR3 sequence: CASSQERGTEAFF. CDR3 sequence (DNA): TGTGCCAGCAGCCAGGAAAGGGGAACTGAAGCTTTCTTT.

The gene calls are TRBV6-5 and TRBJ2-7; 9 nucleotides align to TRBD1. J lost 4 bases, V lost 6 bases, and 10 bases had no gene match. CDR3 length: 15 amino acids. Looked up from germline, CDR1 is MNHEY and CDR2 is SVGAGI. This CDR3 reads CASSPRTGVYYEQYF. CDR3 DNA: TGTGCCAGCAGCCCCAGGACAGGGGTTTATTACGAGCAGTACTTC.

V gene TRBV7-2 combines with J gene TRBJ2-2, with a tentative D call TRBD2 (6 bases). CDR3 size: 14 residues. The V gene lost 5 bases and the J gene lost 4 bases, with 11 bases spanning the gap. Germline V lookup: CDR1 SGHTA, CDR2 FQGNSA. In DNA form, the CDR3 reads TGTGCCAGCAGCCAGGCGGGACGCACCGGGGAGCTGTTTTTT. This encodes CASSQAGRTGELFF.

This clone came up a few times. The chain recombines TRBV5-1 with TRBJ2-1; 14 bases align to TRBD2. Germline assignment: CDR1 SGHRS and CDR2 YFSETQ. V lost 6 bases, J lost 0 bases, and 2 bases stayed unmatched. This CDR3 spans 16 amino acids. This chain's CDR3 is CASKTSGGASYNEQFF. CDR3 nucleotides: TGCGCCAGCAAGACTAGCGGGGGGGCCTCCTACAATGAGCAGTTCTTC. Together with reference TRBV5-1 and TRBJ2-1, the CDR3 gives the full variable domain: KAGVTQTPRYLIKTRGQQVTLSCSPISGHRSVSWYQQTPGQGLQFLFEYFSETQRNKGNFPGRFSGRQFSNSRSEMNVSTLELGDSALYLCASKTSGGASYNEQFFGPGTRLTVL.

J is TRBJ2-7 and V is TRBV4-2; 10 nucleotides align to TRBD1. Germline values: CDR1 LGHNA, CDR2 YNFKEQ. V trimming: 3 bases; J trimming: 2 bases; junction bases outside the gene matches: 7. The CDR3 sequence is 16 residues long. CDR3 residues: CASSQAYGQGAYEQYF. Written as DNA, the CDR3 is TGTGCCAGCAGCCAGGCTTACGGACAGGGGGCCTACGAGCAGTACTTC.

Turning to this clone: Other DNA sequences in the same sample also yield this CDR3. The rearrangement uses TRBV2 and TRBJ2-1; D uncertain. V was clipped by 2 bases and J by 0 bases, with 5 bases between them. Germline assignment: CDR1 SNHLY and CDR2 FYNNEI. The CDR3 is 14 residues long. The CDR3 loop is CASSERSSYNEQFF. The CDR3 nucleotides read TGTGCCAGCAGTGAAAGGAGCTCCTACAATGAGCAGTTCTTC.

The chain links TRBV7-2 to TRBJ2-7; D is unclear. This CDR3 comprises 12 residues. V was pared by 1 base and J by 4 bases, with 5 bases between. CDR1 and CDR2 from the germline V gene are SGHTA and FQGNSA. CDR3 in DNA: TGTGCCAGCAGCTTAGAGCGATACGAGCAGTACTTC. Its protein is CASSLERYEQYF.

The chain couples TRBV13 to TRBJ2-1, with D tentatively TRBD2 (6 bases). V was trimmed by 5 bases and J by 8 bases, leaving 22 bases between them. CDR1 and CDR2 (germline): PRHDT, FYEKMQ (reference sequence). The CDR3 has 16 residues. The CDR3 reads CASSGPRASVFDEQFF. CDR3 coding DNA: TGTGCCAGCAGCGGACCCCGGGCTAGCGTTTTCGATGAGCAGTTCTTC.

The gene calls are TRBV7-9 and TRBJ2-2; weak D call: TRBD1 (6 bases). The CDR3 sequence is 15 residues long. The V and J ends lost 5 bases and 7 bases respectively, with 17 bases between them. CDR1 and CDR2 from the germline V gene are SEHNR and FQNEAQ (reference sequence). The CDR3 DNA reads as TGTGCCAGCAGCAAGATGGCAGGGGCGGACGGGGAGCTGTTTTTT. This codes for CASSKMAGADGELFF.